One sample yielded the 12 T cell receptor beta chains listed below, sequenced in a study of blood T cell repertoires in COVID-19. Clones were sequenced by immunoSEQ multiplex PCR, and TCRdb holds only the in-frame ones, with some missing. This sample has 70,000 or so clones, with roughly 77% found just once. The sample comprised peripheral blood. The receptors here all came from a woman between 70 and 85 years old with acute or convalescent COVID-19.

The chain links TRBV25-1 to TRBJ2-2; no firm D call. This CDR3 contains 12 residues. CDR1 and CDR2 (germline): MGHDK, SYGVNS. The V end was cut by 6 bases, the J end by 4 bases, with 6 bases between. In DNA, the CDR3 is TGTGCCAGCAGAAGAGCCACCGGGGAGCTGTTTTTT. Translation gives CASRRATGELFF.

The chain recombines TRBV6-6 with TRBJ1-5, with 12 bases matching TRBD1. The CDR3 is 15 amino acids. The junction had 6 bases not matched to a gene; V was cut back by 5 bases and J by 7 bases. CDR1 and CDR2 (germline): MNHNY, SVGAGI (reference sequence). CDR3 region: CASSPGTGGVQPQHF. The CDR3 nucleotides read TGTGCCAGCAGTCCCGGGACAGGGGGCGTGCAGCCCCAGCATTTT.

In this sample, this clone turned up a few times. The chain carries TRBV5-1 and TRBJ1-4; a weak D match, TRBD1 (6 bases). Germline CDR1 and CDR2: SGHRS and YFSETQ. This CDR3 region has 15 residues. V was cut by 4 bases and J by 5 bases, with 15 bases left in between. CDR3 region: CASSPGQRPNEKLFF. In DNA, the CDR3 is TGCGCCAGCAGCCCTGGACAGCGACCGAATGAAAAACTGTTTTTT.

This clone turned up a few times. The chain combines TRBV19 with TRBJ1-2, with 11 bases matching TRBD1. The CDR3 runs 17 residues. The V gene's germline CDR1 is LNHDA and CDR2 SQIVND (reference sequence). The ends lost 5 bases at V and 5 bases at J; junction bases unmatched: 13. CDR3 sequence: CASSAGTGGRLGYGYTF. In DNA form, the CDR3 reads TGTGCCAGTAGTGCCGGGACAGGGGGAAGGCTTGGGTATGGCTACACCTTC.

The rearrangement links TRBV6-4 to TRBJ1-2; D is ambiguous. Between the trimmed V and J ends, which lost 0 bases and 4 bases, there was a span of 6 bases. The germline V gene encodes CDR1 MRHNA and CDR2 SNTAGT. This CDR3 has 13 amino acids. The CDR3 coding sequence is TGTGCCAGCAGTGACTCGGCAGTCTATGGCTACACCTTC. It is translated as CASSDSAVYGYTF.

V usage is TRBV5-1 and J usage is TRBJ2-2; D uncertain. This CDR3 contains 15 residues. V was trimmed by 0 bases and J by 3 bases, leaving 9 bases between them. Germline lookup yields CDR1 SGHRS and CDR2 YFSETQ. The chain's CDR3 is CASSLALSHTGELFF. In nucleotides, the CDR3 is TGCGCCAGCAGCTTGGCCTTAAGCCACACCGGGGAGCTGTTTTTT. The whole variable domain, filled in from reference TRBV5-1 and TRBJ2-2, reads KAGVTQTPRYLIKTRGQQVTLSCSPISGHRSVSWYQQTPGQGLQFLFEYFSETQRNKGNFPGRFSGRQFSNSRSEMNVSTLELGDSALYLCASSLALSHTGELFFGEGSRLTVL.

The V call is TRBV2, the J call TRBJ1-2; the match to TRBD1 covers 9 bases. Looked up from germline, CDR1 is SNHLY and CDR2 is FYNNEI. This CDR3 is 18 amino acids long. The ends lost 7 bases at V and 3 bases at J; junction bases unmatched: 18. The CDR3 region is CASTTYPPGQGHHYGYTF. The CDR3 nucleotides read TGTGCCAGCACCACTTACCCACCGGGACAGGGACACCACTATGGCTACACCTTC.

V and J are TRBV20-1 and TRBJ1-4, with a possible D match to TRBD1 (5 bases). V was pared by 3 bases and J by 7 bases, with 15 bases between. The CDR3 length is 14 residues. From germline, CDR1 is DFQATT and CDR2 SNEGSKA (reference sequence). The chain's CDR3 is CSASRQGGSEKLFF. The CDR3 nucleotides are TGCAGTGCTAGTAGGCAGGGAGGAAGTGAAAAACTGTTTTTT.

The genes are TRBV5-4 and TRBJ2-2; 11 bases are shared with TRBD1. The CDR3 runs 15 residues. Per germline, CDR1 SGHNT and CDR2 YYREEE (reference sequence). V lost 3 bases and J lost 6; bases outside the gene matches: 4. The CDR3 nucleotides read TGTGCCAGCAGCTCCGGACAGGGGGCGCCCGGGGAGCTGTTTTTT. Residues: CASSSGQGAPGELFF.

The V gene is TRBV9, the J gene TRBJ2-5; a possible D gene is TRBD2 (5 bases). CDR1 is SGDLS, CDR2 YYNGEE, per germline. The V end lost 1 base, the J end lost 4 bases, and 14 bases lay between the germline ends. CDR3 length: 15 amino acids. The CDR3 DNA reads TGTGCCAGCAGCGTAAGGAGTACTGGAGGAGAGACCCAGTACTTC. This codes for CASSVRSTGGETQYF.

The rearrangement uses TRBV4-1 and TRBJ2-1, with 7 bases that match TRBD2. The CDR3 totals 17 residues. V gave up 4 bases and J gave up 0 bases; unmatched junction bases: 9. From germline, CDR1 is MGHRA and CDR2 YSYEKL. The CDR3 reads CASSLYSSGSSYNEQFF. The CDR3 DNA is TGCGCCAGCAGCCTATATTCTAGCGGTTCCTCCTACAATGAGCAGTTCTTC.

CDR3 loop: CASSKQGRDQPQHF. CDR3 nucleotides: TGTGCCAGCAGCAAACAGGGAAGAGATCAGCCCCAGCATTTT. The gene calls are TRBV6-2 or TRBV6-3 and TRBJ1-5; weak D call: TRBD1 (6 bases). The germline CDR1 and CDR2 sequences are MNHEY and SVGEGT. V was clipped by 6 bases and J by 5 bases, with 14 bases between them. The length of the CDR3 is 14 residues.